Sequencing of this T cell receptor (beta chain) was carried out in a study of shared clonotypes between healthy human individuals. TCRdb keeps only in-frame clones here, not all; method: immunoSEQ multiplex PCR. The table records roughly 1.5 million clones, 95% to 99% of them present only once. The sample consisted of naive CD4+ T cells sorted from blood. Subset denoted: CD45RA+ positively selected. This receptor was identified in a man aged 25-45 years in good health.

In nucleotides, the CDR3 is TGTGCCATCTCCGGGACTCCGAATGAAAAACTGTTTTTT. Amino acids: CAISGTPNEKLFF. The chain links TRBV10-3 to TRBJ1-4; perhaps TRBD1 as D (5 bases). The CDR3 contains 13 residues. Germline CDR1 ENHRY, CDR2 SYGVKD. V was shortened by 8 bases and J by 5 bases, with 12 bases between the two germline ends.